This record concerns one T cell receptor beta chain sequence. Its antigen is unknown. The PCR used 60 Vbeta and 13 Jbeta primers. Source study methods: The authors later counted about 80 million unique TCR beta chains, approximately 12 million of them shared. The assay was immunoSEQ multiplex PCR, and TCRdb's table has in-frame clones only and misses some. The D gene and trimming were derived from the DNA, and the V and J assignments and clone size from that table. This table holds 110,000 to 150,000 clones, around 80% found once. This sample was included in a study of cytomegalovirus exposure and HLA in healthy donors. Whole-study context: Inside one of the first data releases sat 80 million to 95 million unique TCRs taken from HLA-typed donors. Study-level results: The authors later found most CMV-associated TCR beta chains appeared HLA-restricted.

All donors participated as healthy donors of bone marrow. Trimming at V came to 4 bases and at J to 1 base, leaving 7 bases not matched to a gene. The CDR3 spans 16 residues. CDR1 LGHNA and CDR2 YSLEER come from the germline V gene. Sequenced input: PBMCs. This chain links TRBV4-3 with TRBJ2-3; 8 positions match TRBD1. The receptor was derived from a woman aged 40 to 55 in good health and CMV-seropositive. The CDR3 DNA sequence: TGCGCCAGCAGCCCGCGAGCGACAGGGGGCACAGATACGCAGTATTTT. Translation gives CASSPRATGGTDTQYF.